Listed here is a single TCR beta chain. In the authors' methods: Estimation of nucleated cell counts relied on the amplification of reference gene primers. Produced via immunoSEQ multiplex PCR; TCRdb's table is partial and in-frame only. Clone size and the V and J calls come from that table; the DNA yielded D and trimming. The sample comprises about 170,000 clones, about 88% of which are singletons, and under 3% rests with the top ten. The source of the sample is a study of blood T cell repertoires in COVID-19. Study context: Spain, Italy and the United States supplied samples that represented acute and convalescent COVID-19. PBMCs, B-cell-depleted T cells, or T cells were the source of the cDNA or gDNA that made up the material.

Seattle patient enrollment occurred during active infection, with longitudinal follow-up thereafter. The CDR3 is made up of 14 amino acids. Germline CDR1 and CDR2: SGHNT and YYREEE (reference sequence). The trim removed 0 bases at V and 6 bases at J, leaving 4 bases unmatched. The genes are TRBV5-4 and TRBJ2-3, with 7 bases fitting TRBD1. The TCR originated in a woman older than 75 with COVID-19, enrolled during active disease. The sequencing input was peripheral blood. The CDR3, as DNA: TGTGCCAGCAGCTTGGAGGGGGCCCGGGATACGCAGTATTTT. This sequence encodes CASSLEGARDTQYF.